This T cell receptor (beta chain) was captured in a study of T cell responses to AZD1222 COVID-19 vaccine. In the study overall: Second doses were pooled across both intervals (about 4 or about 12 weeks).

This CDR3 has 17 amino acids. Germline CDR1 and CDR2: SGDLS and YYNGEE. Trimming took off 0 bases at V and 0 bases at J, with 12 bases between the two ends. With respect to this clone: Its antigen is currently unknown.

Profiled with immunoSEQ multiplex PCR; TCRdb holds only in-frame clones, not every one. The sample carries about 140,000 clones, roughly 92% recorded once. Broader study findings: Researchers report vaccine-associated CD4 TCRs spanning spike, with dominance at 160-218 and 743-854. In all cases, repertoires were sampled only after the peak T cell response. Among those given AZD1222, only 6 or 7 were seropositive at baseline.

The sequence was collected from an adult in good health. The V call is TRBV9, the J call TRBJ1-4; D is ambiguous. The sample was peripheral blood, taken on day 0 of AZD1222 vaccination. Here the CDR3 DNA reads TGTGCCAGCAGCGTAGCTGATCATCAGGCAACTAATGAAAAACTGTTTTTT. Translated: CASSVADHQATNEKLFF. The variable domain in full, with the rest retrieved from reference TRBV9 and TRBJ1-4, is DSGVTQTPKHLITATGQRVTLRCSPRSGDLSVYWYQQSLDQGLQFLIQYYNGEERAKGNILERFSAQQFPDLHSELNLSSLELGDSALYFCASSVADHQATNEKLFFGSGTQLSVL.